This T cell receptor beta chain was recorded in a study of CD8 T cells in ankylosing spondylitis. Whole-study findings and limits: Some of the motif variants had earlier been found in reactive arthritis patients' fluid and blood.

Germline V gene data show CDR1 as SQVTM and CDR2 as ANQGSEA. V lost 0 bases, J lost 3 bases, and 4 bases lay in between. There are 12 residues in the CDR3. Using its own MiXCR run on the 5' RACE reads, TCRdb lists one record per CDR3 protein. The sample includes just under 350,000 distinct CDR3 sequences, 14% to 15% of them seen just once. With regard to this clonotype: Its cognate antigen is unknown.

The source of this sequence is a male donor with ankylosing spondylitis or in good health (not recorded which). The chain is built from TRBV29-1 and TRBJ2-3; the D is unclear. Material for sequencing was blood, either unsorted or a sorted T cell fraction (not recorded which). The CDR3 nucleotides read TGCAGCGTTGAAGAGGGTACAGATACGCAGTATTTT. This codes for CSVEEGTDTQYF.